The entry below describes one T cell receptor (beta chain). Its antigen is not known. One junction end disagrees with the germline gene, perhaps due to a read error. These data belong to a study of a mutant IDH1 vaccine in newly diagnosed glioma. For the study at large: Initiation of the vaccine course occurred 4-6 weeks after radiotherapy alone, or alongside temozolomide cycles. Earlier treatment was radiotherapy, temozolomide, or both, with most getting both. Study outcomes and limitations: A vaccine-induced immune response developed in roughly 93% of the patients.

Time point defined: week 23, last vaccination. The investigators gave 300 ug of mutant IDH1 20-mer peptide in each vaccine dose, together with topical imiquimod. Assay used: immunoSEQ multiplex PCR; TCRdb lists only in-frame clones, some missing. The table has just under 45,000 clones, around 93% seen once. CDR3 size: 15 residues. CDR1 and CDR2 (germline): SSHAT, FNYEAQ (reference sequence). V and J are TRBV7-7 and TRBJ2-7, with D perhaps matching TRBD1 (6 bases). The receptor was derived from a man aged 50-59 years with glioma. The sample consisted of PBMCs, taken from a glioma patient whose treatment included an IDH1 peptide vaccine. CDR3: CASSLSQGTWNEQYF. The DNA for the CDR3 is TGTGCTAGCAGCTTATCTCAGGGGACCTGGAACGAGCAGTACTTC.